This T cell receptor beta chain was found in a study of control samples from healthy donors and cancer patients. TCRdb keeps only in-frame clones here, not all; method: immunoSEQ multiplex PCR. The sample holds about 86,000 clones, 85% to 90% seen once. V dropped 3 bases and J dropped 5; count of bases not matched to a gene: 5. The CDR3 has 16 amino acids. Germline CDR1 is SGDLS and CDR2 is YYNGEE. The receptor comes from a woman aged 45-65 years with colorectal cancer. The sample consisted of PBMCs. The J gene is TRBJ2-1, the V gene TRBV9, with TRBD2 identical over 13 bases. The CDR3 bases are TGTGCCAGCAGCGCCTGGGGACTAGCGGGGAACAATGAGCAGTTCTTC. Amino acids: CASSAWGLAGNNEQFF.